A single T cell receptor beta chain is shown here with its context. Assay: immunoSEQ multiplex PCR; the TCRdb copy retains only in-frame clones and omits some. Of 70,000 to 90,000 clones listed, more than 80% were seen once; the top ten hold about 0.23%. This sample stems from a study of technical replicates of blood from a handful of donors. V was pared by 3 bases and J by 3 bases, with 20 bases between. Germline V CDR1 and CDR2: MDHEN, SYDVKM. This CDR3 contains 17 residues. The sequence derives from a human donor in good health. Source material: T cells isolated from PBMCs. The chain is built from TRBV28 and TRBJ1-1; a weak D match, TRBD1 (6 bases). CDR3 nucleotides: TGTGCCAGCAGTTTTCCCCCCCGCACGAGGGGGTACACTGAAGCTTTCTTT. Translated: CASSFPPRTRGYTEAFF. The full variable domain, in which reference TRBV28 and TRBJ1-1 provide the parts outside the CDR3, is DVKVTQSSRYLVKRTGEKVFLECVQDMDHENMFWYRQDPGLGLRLIYFSYDVKMKEKGDIPEGYSVSREKKERFSLILESASTNQTSMYLCASSFPPRTRGYTEAFFGQGTRLTVV.